Presented here are 18 T cell receptor beta chains from one specimen sequenced in a study of blood T cell repertoires in COVID-19. Sequencing used immunoSEQ multiplex PCR; TCRdb keeps in-frame clones, though not all of them. The table lists 500,000 or so clones, about 90% of them singletons. What was sequenced was PBMCs or T cells enriched from blood (not recorded which). Receptor source: a woman aged 18-29 years who had recovered from COVID-19.

V usage is TRBV12-3 or TRBV12-4 and J usage is TRBJ2-7; tentatively, D is TRBD1 (5 bases). Trimming removed 6 bases at V and 5 bases at J, with 14 bases between. The CDR3 runs 13 residues. CDR3 in DNA: TGTGCCAGCAGCCTCGACAGAAAGAACGAGCAGTACTTC. Its translation is CASSLDRKNEQYF.

The chain uses TRBV5-6 and TRBJ2-5; TRBD1 aligns across 10 bases. V trimming: 0 bases; J trimming: 1 base; junction bases outside the gene matches: 6. The CDR3 is 17 residues long. CDR1 and CDR2 from the germline V gene are SGHDT and YYEEEE. Here the CDR3 DNA reads TGTGCCAGCAGCTTGGTAGGCGACAGGGGGCGCCAAGAGACCCAGTACTTC. The encoded protein is CASSLVGDRGRQETQYF.

This sequence joins TRBV7-9 and TRBJ2-1; 11 nucleotides line up with TRBD2. Germline V gives CDR1 SEHNR, CDR2 FQNEAQ (reference sequence). J gave up 12 bases and V 6 bases, and 19 bases lay outside the gene matches. The CDR3 extends over 17 amino acids. The CDR3 DNA follows: TGTGCCAGCAGACAGGGGGGACTAGCGGATGCCCCTCCGAGGCAGTTCTTC. Its protein product is CASRQGGLADAPPRQFF.

CDR3 protein: CASSLQSGGVYNEQFF. CDR3 nucleotides: TGCGCCAGCAGCTTACAGAGCGGGGGGGTCTACAATGAGCAGTTCTTC. V and J are TRBV5-1 and TRBJ2-1; TRBD2 matches 10 bases. The V segment lost 2 bases and the J segment 3 bases; nucleotides outside the gene matches: 5. The CDR3 extends over 16 amino acids. Per the germline V gene, CDR1 is SGHRS and CDR2 is YFSETQ.

The V call is TRBV2, the J call TRBJ2-7; TRBD2 aligns across 7 bases. The J segment lost 2 bases and the V segment lost 10 bases, leaving 5 bases of the junction unmatched. Looked up from germline, CDR1 is SNHLY and CDR2 is FYNNEI. This CDR3 contains 12 residues. The chain's CDR3 is CATRLAPYEQYF. DNA of the CDR3: TGTGCCACCCGACTAGCCCCCTACGAGCAGTACTTC. Variable domain in full (rest from reference TRBV2 and TRBJ2-7): EPEVTQTPSHQVTQMGQEVILRCVPISNHLYFYWYRQILGQKVEFLVSFYNNEISEKSEIFDDQFSVERPDGSNFTLKIRSTKLEDSAMYFCATRLAPYEQYFGPGTRLTVT.

The CDR3 DNA follows: TGTGCCAGCAGCTTAGGGTACAGGGAGGCCAAAAACATTCAGTACTTC. Its protein is CASSLGYREAKNIQYF. The rearrangement joins TRBV7-9 to TRBJ2-4, with D possibly TRBD1 on 6 matching bases. This CDR3 spans 16 amino acids. Trimming pared 1 base from V and 1 base from J, leaving 11 bases between. Germline V gene data show CDR1 as SEHNR and CDR2 as FQNEAQ (reference sequence).

A single count supports this clone. This chain joins TRBV6-5 and TRBJ1-1; D might be TRBD1 (5 bases). The CDR3 consists of 14 residues. Germline V gene data show CDR1 as MNHEY and CDR2 as SVGAGI. V was clipped by 2 bases and J by 1 base, with 8 bases between them. The CDR3 loop reads CASSYAGGNTEAFF. CDR3 in DNA: TGTGCCAGCAGTTACGCGGGGGGGAACACTGAAGCTTTCTTT.

The J gene is TRBJ1-1, the V gene TRBV12-5, with no clear D. The CDR3 extends over 14 amino acids. The V end lost 2 bases, the J end lost 3 bases, and 10 bases lay between the germline ends. Germline values: CDR1 LGHNT, CDR2 FRNRAP. The CDR3 here is CASGLWPRDTEAFF. CDR3 coding DNA: TGTGCTAGTGGTTTGTGGCCTAGAGACACTGAAGCTTTCTTT.

The DNA of the CDR3 is TGTGCCAGCAGTGATACAGGACGGTGGCCCCAGCATTTT. It specifies CASSDTGRWPQHF. The J gene is TRBJ1-5, the V gene TRBV2; perhaps TRBD1 as D (5 bases). Trimming cost V 3 bases and J 9 bases, with 12 bases left between them. This CDR3 is 13 amino acids long. Looked up from germline, CDR1 is SNHLY and CDR2 is FYNNEI.

The rearrangement links TRBV5-1 to TRBJ2-2; 8 bases agree with TRBD2. Germline V gene sequence: CDR1 SGHRS, CDR2 YFSETQ. V lost 4 bases and J lost 6; bases outside the gene matches: 8. CDR3 length: 15 amino acids. CDR3 coding DNA: TGCGCCAGCAGCCGGGACATCGGGGGGGCCGGGGAGCTGTTTTTT. It specifies CASSRDIGGAGELFF.

The chain carries TRBV10-3 and TRBJ1-3, with a weak D call TRBD1 (6 bases). The CDR3 extends over 14 amino acids. Germline V gene sequence: CDR1 ENHRY, CDR2 SYGVKD. V shed 11 bases and J shed 0 bases, with 14 bases lying between them. CDR3 DNA: TGTGCCGTCACCCAGGGGCTCTCTGGAAACACCATATATTTT. This gives the protein CAVTQGLSGNTIYF.

The chain employs TRBV9 and TRBJ2-3; 8 nucleotides align to TRBD2. The germline CDR1 and CDR2 sequences are SGDLS and YYNGEE. V lost 2 bases, J lost 1 base, and 6 bases stayed unmatched. CDR3 length: 16 residues. CDR3 nucleotide sequence: TGTGCCAGCAGCGTTAGCGAGACTAGCGGCACAGATACGCAGTATTTT. This encodes CASSVSETSGTDTQYF.

In its sample, this clone was seen a few times. This chain uses TRBV6-5 with TRBJ1-3, with D unresolved. The CDR3 contains 14 residues. Germline V gene lookup returns CDR1 MNHEY and CDR2 SVGAGI. V shed 8 bases and J shed 0 bases, with 11 bases lying between them. The CDR3 sequence: CASSRSSSGNTIYF. CDR3 bases: TGTGCCAGCTCTCGGAGCAGCTCTGGAAACACCATATATTTT.

V usage is TRBV9 and J usage is TRBJ2-1; D may be TRBD2 (7 bases). The V and J ends lost 2 bases and 7 bases respectively, with 16 bases between them. The CDR3 loop spans 15 amino acids. Germline V lookup: CDR1 SGDLS, CDR2 YYNGEE. CDR3 protein: CASSVGGAEVNEQFF. Here the CDR3 DNA reads TGTGCCAGCAGCGTTGGGGGGGCCGAAGTAAATGAGCAGTTCTTC.

V gene TRBV12-3 or TRBV12-4 combines with J gene TRBJ1-2, with 7 bases fitting TRBD1. The length of the CDR3 is 13 residues. With V trimmed by 7 bases and J by 4 bases, 6 bases remained unmatched. The CDR3 here is CASTGDRLYGYTF. CDR3 DNA sequence: TGTGCCAGCACCGGGGACAGACTCTATGGCTACACCTTC.

The J gene is TRBJ1-5, the V gene TRBV2; 7 positions match TRBD1. The CDR3 is 13 amino acids. Per germline, CDR1 SNHLY and CDR2 FYNNEI. The ends lost 5 bases at V and 9 bases at J; junction bases unmatched: 7. The CDR3 DNA follows: TGTGCCAGCAGTACAGGGACAGCCAGGCCCCAGCATTTT. Its protein product is CASSTGTARPQHF.

J is TRBJ2-5 and V is TRBV6-5; a weak D match, TRBD2 (5 bases). The length of the CDR3 is 14 residues. V was trimmed by 0 bases and J by 2 bases, leaving 7 bases between them. Germline V gene lookup returns CDR1 MNHEY and CDR2 SVGAGI. In nucleotides, the CDR3 is TGTGCCAGCAGTTACTCCGGGGTACAAGAGACCCAGTACTTC. Translating it yields CASSYSGVQETQYF.

The chain couples TRBV3-1 (or the pseudogene TRBV3-2) to TRBJ2-2; tentative D call: TRBD2 (5 bases). The V gene lost 6 bases and the J gene lost 4 bases, with 21 bases spanning the gap. The CDR3 spans 17 residues. Germline CDR1 LGHDT, CDR2 YNNKEL (reference sequence). CDR3 residues: CASSAGGSRLFTGELFF. CDR3 DNA sequence: TGTGCCAGCAGTGCCGGCGGGTCCCGTCTCTTCACCGGGGAGCTGTTTTTT.